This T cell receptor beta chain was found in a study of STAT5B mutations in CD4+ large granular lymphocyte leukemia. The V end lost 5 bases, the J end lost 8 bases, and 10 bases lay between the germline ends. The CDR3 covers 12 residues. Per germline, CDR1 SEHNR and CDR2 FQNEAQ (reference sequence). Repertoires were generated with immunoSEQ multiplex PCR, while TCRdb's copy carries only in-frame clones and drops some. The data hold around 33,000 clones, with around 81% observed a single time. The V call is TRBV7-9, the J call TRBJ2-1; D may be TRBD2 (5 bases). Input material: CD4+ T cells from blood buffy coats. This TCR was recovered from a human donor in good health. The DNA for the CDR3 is TGTGCCAGCAGCCCTCTTAGCGATGAGCAGTTCTTC. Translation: CASSPLSDEQFF.